The rows below give T cell receptor beta chains drawn from one sample of a study of blood T cell repertoires in COVID-19. This table comes from immunoSEQ multiplex PCR, and its TCRdb copy is limited to in-frame clones, with some not included. Of 97,000 or so clones detected, approximately 82% appear once; the ten largest clones hold around 9.8%. Sequencing was done on a sample of peripheral blood. These receptor sequences come from a man aged 55 to 70 with active or convalescent COVID-19. Both conserved end residues are part of each CDR3. D genes are given only for firm matches. Rows give clone size only sometimes, using once, few, many, or a class for an expanded clone.

size	V	J	D	DNA	CDR3
.	TRBV11-3	TRBJ2-5	.	TGTGCCAGCAGCCGAGTCCAAGAGACCCAGTACTTC	CASSRVQETQYF
.	TRBV21-1	TRBJ2-1	.	TGTGCCAGCAGCAAAGCGCTTGAGGACTATCTTTCCTACAATGAGCAGTTCTTC	CASSKALEDYLSYNEQFF
.	TRBV2	TRBJ2-1	TRBD2	TGTGCCAGCATCCGACTAGCGGGAGCGGGCAGTGAGCAGTTCTTC	CASIRLAGAGSEQFF
.	TRBV14	TRBJ2-7	TRBD1	TGTGCCAGCAGTAAGACAGGGGTAAACTACGAGCAGTACTTC	CASSKTGVNYEQYF
.	TRBV27	TRBJ2-3	TRBD1	TGTGCCAGCAGTTTGCGGGACAGGGCCACAGATACGCAGTATTTT	CASSLRDRATDTQYF
.	TRBV28	TRBJ2-7	TRBD1	TGTGCCAGCAGTGCGGACAGGATCTCCTACGAGCAGTACTTC	CASSADRISYEQYF
.	TRBV3-1/TRBV3-2	TRBJ2-4	TRBD1	TGTGCCAGCAGCCAAAATTGGGGTATTCCGGGACAGGGGCTAATCCTAGCCAAAAACATTCAGTACTTC	CASSQNWGIPGQGLILAKNIQYF
.	TRBV6-2/TRBV6-3	TRBJ2-1	TRBD2	TGTGCCAGCAGTGCAAGCGGGAGATCATACAATGAGCAGTTCTTC	CASSASGRSYNEQFF
.	TRBV19	TRBJ2-1	.	TGTGCCAGTAGTATAGGCGGGTCGGGGCAGTTCTTC	CASSIGGSGQFF
.	TRBV19	TRBJ1-3	.	TGTGCCAGTAGTATGGCCCCTGGAAACACCATATATTTT	CASSMAPGNTIYF
.	TRBV5-1	TRBJ2-3	TRBD1	TGCGCCAGCAGGACAGGGGGCAGAGATACGCAGTATTTT	CASRTGGRDTQYF
.	TRBV27	TRBJ1-2	.	TGTGCCACCAAACCACTAGGAAGCTATGGCTACACCTTC	CATKPLGSYGYTF
once	TRBV2	TRBJ1-6	.	TGTGCCACGACCCCGAGGGTCAGCTCCTATAATTCACCCCTCCACTTT	CATTPRVSSYNSPLHF
.	TRBV18	TRBJ2-2	TRBD2	TGTGCCAGCTCCCCCGCACGCGGGAGGGGAGACACCGGGGAGCTGTTTTTT	CASSPARGRGDTGELFF
.	TRBV28	TRBJ1-2	TRBD1	TGTGCCAGCAGTTCCTCACAGGGGGGGAACTATGGCTACACCTTC	CASSSSQGGNYGYTF
.	TRBV30	TRBJ1-2	TRBD1	TGTGCCTGGAGTGTACAGCAGGGGGGTTACACCTTC	CAWSVQQGGYTF
.	TRBV3-1/TRBV3-2	TRBJ1-1	TRBD1	TGTTTTACAGGGGACACTGAAGCTTTCTTT	CFTGDTEAFF